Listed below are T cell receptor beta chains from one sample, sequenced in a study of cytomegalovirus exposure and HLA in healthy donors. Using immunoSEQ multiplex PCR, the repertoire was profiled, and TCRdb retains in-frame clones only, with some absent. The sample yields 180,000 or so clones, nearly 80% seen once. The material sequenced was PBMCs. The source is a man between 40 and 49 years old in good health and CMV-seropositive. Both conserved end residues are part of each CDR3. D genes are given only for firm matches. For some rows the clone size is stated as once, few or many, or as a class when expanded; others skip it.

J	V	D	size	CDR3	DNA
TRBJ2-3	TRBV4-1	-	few	CASSQRLGGDTQYF	TGCGCCAGCAGCCAAAGGTTAGGGGGAGATACGCAGTATTTT
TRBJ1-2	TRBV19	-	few	CASMISARGGYTF	TGTGCCAGTATGATCTCGGCCCGGGGTGGCTACACCTTC
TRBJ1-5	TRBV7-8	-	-	CASSFQGKQPQHF	TGTGCCAGCAGCTTTCAGGGGAAGCAGCCCCAGCATTTT
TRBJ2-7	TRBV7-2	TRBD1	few	CASSLEERTGGYEQYF	TGTGCCAGCAGCTTAGAGGAACGGACAGGGGGATACGAGCAGTACTTC
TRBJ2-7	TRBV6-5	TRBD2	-	CASSSRTSGKLYEQYF	TGTGCCAGCAGTTCCCGGACTAGCGGGAAGCTCTACGAGCAGTACTTC
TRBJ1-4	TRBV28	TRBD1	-	CASSPIGQGRTNEKLFF	TGTGCCAGCAGTCCCATAGGACAGGGTCGGACTAATGAAAAACTGTTTTTT
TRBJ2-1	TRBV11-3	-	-	CASSLSGTNNEQFF	TGTGCCAGCAGCTTATCGGGAACCAACAATGAGCAGTTCTTC
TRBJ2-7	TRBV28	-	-	CASSVYGWGSSYEQYF	TGTGCCAGCAGCGTCTACGGGTGGGGCAGCTCCTACGAGCAGTACTTC
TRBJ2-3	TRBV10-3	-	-	CAIRAGLSTDTQYF	TGTGCCATCAGAGCGGGCCTTAGCACAGATACGCAGTATTTT
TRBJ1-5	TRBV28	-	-	CASGWAPNQPQHF	TGTGCCAGCGGGTGGGCCCCTAATCAGCCCCAGCATTTT
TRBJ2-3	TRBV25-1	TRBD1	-	CASSLETGQGDPDTQYF	TGTGCCAGCAGTTTGGAGACGGGACAGGGGGACCCCGATACGCAGTATTTT
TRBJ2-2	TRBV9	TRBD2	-	CASSPGLGNTGELFF	TGTGCCAGCAGCCCGGGACTAGGCAACACCGGGGAGCTGTTTTTT
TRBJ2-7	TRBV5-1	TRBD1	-	CASSLDGTGSYEQYF	TGCGCCAGCAGCTTGGATGGGACAGGGAGCTACGAGCAGTACTTC
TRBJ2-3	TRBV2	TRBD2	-	CAGRPGLAGVGISTDTQYF	TGTGCCGGCAGACCGGGACTAGCGGGAGTTGGTATCAGCACAGATACGCAGTATTTT